These T cell receptor beta chains were read from a single sample in a study of OX40 agonist ivuxolimab in advanced cancers. TCRdb's copy holds only in-frame clones and misses some; the assay was immunoSEQ multiplex PCR. The data show 35,000 to 40,000 clones, with roughly 86% seen just once and roughly 2.3% held by the top ten. The sequencing used CD4+ or CD8+ T cells sorted from blood, collected in a trial of the OX40 agonist ivuxolimab. The receptors derive from an adult with an advanced solid tumor such as melanoma, head and neck, liver or kidney cancer. Both conserved end residues are part of each CDR3. D genes are given only for firm matches. Where a row states a size, it is once, few, many or the class of an expanded clone; other rows omit it.

CDR3	DNA	J	V	size	D
CASSHTGGMNTGELFF	TGCGCCAGCAGCCATACAGGGGGAATGAACACCGGGGAGCTGTTTTTT	TRBJ2-2	TRBV4-3	.	TRBD1
CASSFFNQPQHF	TGTGCCAGCAGCTTTTTCAATCAGCCCCAGCATTTT	TRBJ1-5	TRBV7-2	.	.
CASIGQGAYGYTF	TGTGCCAGCATCGGACAGGGGGCATATGGCTACACCTTC	TRBJ1-2	TRBV25-1	.	TRBD1
CASSSGGSGQETQYF	TGTGCCAGCAGCTCCGGGGGTAGCGGGCAAGAGACCCAGTACTTC	TRBJ2-5	TRBV5-4	.	TRBD2
CAISLGSTMEGYTF	TGTGCCATCAGTCTTGGCTCGACCATGGAAGGCTACACCTTC	TRBJ1-2	TRBV10-3	.	.
CASSPGLEGIQYF	TGTGCCAGCAGTCCGGGCCTCGAAGGGATTCAGTACTTC	TRBJ2-4	TRBV25-1	.	.
CASSSTGVGTGELFF	TGCGCCAGCAGCTCGACAGGGGTGGGGACCGGGGAGCTGTTTTTT	TRBJ2-2	TRBV5-1	.	TRBD1
CASSATPSDSETQYF	TGCGCCAGCAGCGCCACCCCGTCGGACTCGGAGACCCAGTACTTC	TRBJ2-5	TRBV5-1	.	.
CASSVAQENTEAFF	TGTGCCAGCAGCGTGGCACAGGAGAACACTGAAGCTTTCTTT	TRBJ1-1	TRBV9	.	.
CASSSRDPGLYSNQPQHF	TGTGCCAGTAGTAGCAGGGATCCAGGACTTTATAGCAATCAGCCCCAGCATTTT	TRBJ1-5	TRBV19	.	.
CASSQVQVGRSGANVLTF	TGCGCCAGCAGCCAAGTTCAGGTGGGGAGGTCTGGGGCCAACGTCCTGACTTTC	TRBJ2-6	TRBV4-1	.	.
CANGTRQETQYF	TGTGCCAATGGGACTCGCCAAGAGACCCAGTACTTC	TRBJ2-5	TRBV9	.	.
CASSSGGGQPQHF	TGTGCCAGCAGTTCGGGGGGAGGGCAGCCCCAGCATTTT	TRBJ1-5	TRBV6-6	.	.
CASSAIGGWSGANVLTF	TGTGCCAGCAGCGCCATAGGGGGCTGGTCTGGGGCCAACGTCCTGACTTTC	TRBJ2-6	TRBV5-4	.	TRBD1
CASSYTGTTNYGYTF	TGTGCCAGCAGTTACACCGGGACAACTAACTATGGCTACACCTTC	TRBJ1-2	TRBV6-5	.	.
CASSDGQGRRTDTQYF	TGTGCCAGCAGCGATGGACAGGGAAGACGAACAGATACGCAGTATTTT	TRBJ2-3	TRBV5-4	once	TRBD1
CASKTKGRGTEQYF	TGTGCCAGCAAAACTAAGGGCAGGGGGACCGAGCAGTACTTC	TRBJ2-7	TRBV6-5	once	TRBD1
CASSPGDRMGDYGYTF	TGTGCCAGCAGCCCCGGGGACAGGATGGGGGACTATGGCTACACCTTC	TRBJ1-2	TRBV5-4	.	TRBD1
CASSWEGGETQYF	TGTGCTAGCAGCTGGGAGGGAGGGGAGACCCAGTACTTC	TRBJ2-5	TRBV7-7	.	TRBD2
CASSPSGGDNNEQFF	TGTGCCAGCAGTCCTAGCGGGGGAGACAACAATGAGCAGTTCTTC	TRBJ2-1	TRBV7-2	.	TRBD2
CASSGRGNTEAFF	TGTGCCAGCAGTGGTCGCGGGAACACTGAAGCTTTCTTT	TRBJ1-1	TRBV6-1	.	.
CASSSGGGETQYF	TGCGCCAGCAGTAGCGGGGGGGGAGAGACCCAGTACTTC	TRBJ2-5	TRBV10-2	few	TRBD2
CASSPSGAADTQYF	TGTGCCAGCAGCCCGTCCGGGGCGGCAGATACGCAGTATTTT	TRBJ2-3	TRBV4-2	once	.
CASSLTGTQAEAFF	TGTGCCAGCAGCCTCACCGGGACACAGGCTGAAGCTTTCTTT	TRBJ1-1	TRBV4-2	.	.
CASSPGTGEHYEQYF	TGTGCCAGCAGCCCGGGGACAGGCGAACACTACGAGCAGTACTTC	TRBJ2-7	TRBV6-1	.	TRBD1
CASSQASTGTGNTIYF	TGTGCCAGCAGCCAAGCTTCAACAGGGACTGGAAACACCATATATTTT	TRBJ1-3	TRBV5-4	.	.
CASAIYFSETQYF	TGTGCCAGCGCCATATACTTTTCAGAGACCCAGTACTTC	TRBJ2-5	TRBV2	.	.
CASSLGGDGPGNTIYF	TGTGCCAGCAGCTTAGGCGGAGATGGCCCTGGAAACACCATATATTTT	TRBJ1-3	TRBV7-9	.	.
CASSLALSGNEQFF	TGTGCCAGCAGCTTAGCCCTTTCTGGCAATGAGCAGTTCTTC	TRBJ2-1	TRBV7-3	.	.
CASSLARLAGRSYNEQFF	TGTGCCAGCAGCTTAGCGCGACTAGCGGGGCGCTCCTACAATGAGCAGTTCTTC	TRBJ2-1	TRBV7-9	.	TRBD2
CASSLGLATDTQYF	TGTGCCAGCAGCTTAGGACTAGCAACAGATACGCAGTATTTT	TRBJ2-3	TRBV11-3	.	TRBD2
CASLQGAPYEQYF	TGTGCCAGCCTGCAGGGGGCTCCCTACGAGCAGTACTTC	TRBJ2-7	TRBV6-5	.	TRBD1
CASSLGLAGNYNEQFF	TGCGCCAGCAGCCTGGGACTAGCGGGGAACTACAATGAGCAGTTCTTC	TRBJ2-1	TRBV4-1	.	TRBD2
CAISESTRTSSYNEQFF	TGTGCCATCAGTGAGTCGACCAGGACCAGCTCCTACAATGAGCAGTTCTTC	TRBJ2-1	TRBV10-3	.	.
CASSPFTGENYGYTF	TGTGCCAGCTCACCTTTCACAGGGGAAAACTATGGCTACACCTTC	TRBJ1-2	TRBV18	.	TRBD1
CASRPGSGHNEQFF	TGTGCCAGCAGACCGGGTAGCGGACACAATGAGCAGTTCTTC	TRBJ2-1	TRBV27	.	.
CASSWDRGQETQYF	TGTGCCAGCAGTTGGGACAGGGGGCAAGAGACCCAGTACTTC	TRBJ2-5	TRBV6-5	.	TRBD1
CASRDGLAGYEQYF	TGCGCCAGCAGAGATGGACTAGCGGGATACGAGCAGTACTTC	TRBJ2-7	TRBV10-2	.	TRBD2
CASSSRGPYEQYF	TGTGCCAGCAGCTCGAGGGGGCCCTACGAGCAGTACTTC	TRBJ2-7	TRBV7-2	.	TRBD1
CASSPSGGAFNEQFF	TGTGCCAGCAGCCCCAGCGGGGGGGCTTTCAATGAGCAGTTCTTC	TRBJ2-1	TRBV7-8	.	TRBD2